Each of the 8 T cell receptor beta chains below was sequenced from the same sample in a study of memory CD4+ T cells and cytomegalovirus serostatus. Single viable CD3+CD4+CD8-CD45RO+ cells were sorted as the memory CD4+ T cells. Only in-frame clones appear in the TCRdb table, and some are missing; sequencing was by immunoSEQ multiplex PCR. The sample has approximately 70,000 clones, around 76% seen once; the top ten hold roughly 4.7%. The sequencing sample was made of memory CD4+ T cells from blood. The receptor source for this set is an adult in good health and CMV-seropositive.

The V and J genes are TRBV11-2 and TRBJ1-2; 7 positions agree with TRBD1. In germline, CDR1 is SGHAT, CDR2 FQNNGV. The V and J ends lost 5 bases and 5 bases, in that order; junction bases with no gene match: 8. The length of the CDR3 is 14 residues. CDR3 bases: TGTGCCAGCAGCCCGTCGGGACAGTCGTATGGCTACACCTTC. This encodes CASSPSGQSYGYTF.

The rearrangement links TRBV28 to TRBJ2-7; perhaps TRBD2 as D (5 bases). Germline-derived CDR1 and CDR2 are MDHEN and SYDVKM. Trimming took 7 bases from V and 5 from J, leaving 12 bases between them. The CDR3 is made up of 12 amino acids. The chain's CDR3 is CASMARADEQYF. CDR3 in DNA: TGTGCCAGCATGGCGAGGGCCGACGAGCAGTACTTC.

This clone appeared a single time. The CDR3 DNA reads as TGTGCCAGCAGTGTATGGAACAATCAGCCCCAGCATTTT. Amino acids: CASSVWNNQPQHF. The V gene is TRBV6-1, the J gene TRBJ1-5; D is undetermined. CDR3 length equals 13 residues. CDR1 MNHNS and CDR2 SASEGT come from the germline V gene. Deletions cut 4 bases from V and 3 bases from J, with 7 bases between.

The J gene is TRBJ1-1, the V gene TRBV11-3, with no clear D. This CDR3 has 13 amino acids. Germline V CDR1 and CDR2: SGHNT, YENEEA. V was clipped by 0 bases and J by 5 bases, with 7 bases between them. The CDR3 nucleotides read TGTGCCAGCAGCTTAGATTCAATGACTGAAGCTTTCTTT. This sequence encodes CASSLDSMTEAFF.

The rearrangement links TRBV19 to TRBJ1-6; D is perhaps TRBD1 (5 bases). CDR1 is LNHDA and CDR2 is SQIVND in the germline V gene (reference sequence). The CDR3 covers 11 residues. Trimming removed 8 bases from V and 7 bases from J, with 6 bases in between. The CDR3 spells CASAGNSPLHF. The CDR3 region has the DNA TGTGCCAGTGCAGGGAATTCACCCCTCCACTTT.

V gene TRBV9 combines with J gene TRBJ2-1; possibly TRBD2 for D (5 bases). The V and J ends lost 0 bases and 3 bases respectively, with 10 bases between them. CDR1 is SGDLS and CDR2 is YYNGEE in the germline V gene. The CDR3 spans 15 residues. This CDR3 is CASSVGLGVYNEQFF. Here the CDR3 DNA reads TGTGCCAGCAGCGTAGGACTCGGGGTCTACAATGAGCAGTTCTTC.

The rearrangement links TRBV5-1 to TRBJ2-3; TRBD2 matches 7 bases. Germline V gene lookup returns CDR1 SGHRS and CDR2 YFSETQ. The CDR3 is 14 residues long. Trimming at V came to 2 bases and at J to 6 bases, leaving 6 bases not matched to a gene. The CDR3 DNA sequence: TGCGCCAGCAGCTTTTTCGGGACTACCGATACGCAGTATTTT. Translating it yields CASSFFGTTDTQYF.

V and J are TRBV2 and TRBJ2-6, with unresolved D. Deletions cut 6 bases from V and 2 bases from J, with 2 bases between. CDR1 is SNHLY and CDR2 is FYNNEI in the germline V gene. The CDR3 length is 12 residues. The CDR3 is CASRPGANVLTF. The CDR3, as DNA: TGTGCCAGCAGGCCTGGGGCCAACGTCCTGACTTTC.